This TCR beta chain was recorded in a study of CXCR3-negative and CXCR3-positive naive CD8 T cells. The study's findings and limits: Similar TRBV-TRBJ usage characterized naive CXCR3-negative and CXCR3-positive cells; memory cells differed. Researchers report CXCR3 expression partially decreased after cryopreservation, with fresh PBMCs used in most assays.

Points on this clonotype: Antigen unknown.

CD8+ T cell subsets were each sorted in triplicate, about 330,000 cells apiece. Naive CD8+ T cells carried a CD45RO-CCR7+CD27+CD95- phenotype. Researchers prepared the TRB cDNA libraries using 5' RACE with UMI labels. Using the 5' RACE reads, TCRdb records one entry per CDR3 protein without DNA. The sample totals approximately 56,000 distinct CDR3 sequences. From germline, CDR1 is SNHLY and CDR2 FYNNEI. The CDR3 is 14 amino acids. The chain uses TRBV2 and TRBJ2-1; TCRdb reports TRBD1, a call that lacks DNA to check it against. The receptor was derived from a human donor in good health. Some clones in this sample may be carry-over from other donors' samples. Sequenced: naive CXCR3- CD8+ T cells from blood. As for subset: CD45RO-CCR7+CD27+CD95- naive CD8+ T cells lacking CXCR3 (TNR3-). CDR3 protein: CASRREGAHNEQFF.